The present T cell receptor (beta chain) was sequenced within a study of blood T cell repertoires in COVID-19. Study background: The United States, Italy and Spain provided the acute and convalescent COVID-19 samples. T cells, B-cell-depleted T cells, or PBMCs supplied cDNA or gDNA.

This CDR3 has 17 amino acids. CDR1 is SNHLY, CDR2 FYNNEI, per germline. With 6 bases removed from V and 4 bases from J, the gap between germline ends came to 23 bases. Study processing details: The assay estimated nucleated cells by amplifying reference gene primers. Clones were read by immunoSEQ multiplex PCR, and TCRdb kept only the in-frame ones, dropping some. That table supplies the V and J calls and clone size; D and trimming were determined from the DNA. The sample consists of about 250,000 clones, roughly 84% of them appearing once. Input material: peripheral blood. The origin of this receptor is a woman in her thirties or forties who had recovered from COVID-19. The genes are TRBV2 and TRBJ2-3; D is ambiguous. The CDR3 loop is CASRARTGPVRADTQYF. The CDR3 DNA follows: TGTGCCAGCAGGGCCCGCACTGGGCCGGTTCGCGCAGATACGCAGTATTTT.